The 10 T cell receptor beta chains presented below share a single source sample, sequenced in a study of blood T cell repertoires in COVID-19. The protocol was immunoSEQ multiplex PCR, while the TCRdb copy is restricted to in-frame clones and leaves out a portion. The data contain roughly 170,000 clones, about 88% of them singletons. The sample was peripheral blood. These TCRs come from a woman aged 50 to 60 with COVID-19, enrolled during active disease.

V gene TRBV29-1 combines with J gene TRBJ2-7; 14 nucleotides match TRBD2. Germline V gene lookup returns CDR1 SQVTM and CDR2 ANQGSEA. This CDR3 has 18 residues. V lost 6 bases to trimming and J lost 1 base; unmatched junction nucleotides: 14. The CDR3 sequence is CSVVPGLAGALGSYEQYF. DNA for the CDR3: TGCAGCGTCGTACCGGGACTAGCGGGGGCCCTAGGTTCCTACGAGCAGTACTTC.

The chain is built from TRBV4-3 and TRBJ2-5, with TRBD2 identical over 12 bases. Per the germline V gene, CDR1 is LGHNA and CDR2 is YSLEER. The CDR3 covers 16 residues. Trimming cost V 4 bases and J 4 bases; bases outside gene matches: 7. CDR3 coding DNA: TGCGCCAGCAGCCCATTGACTAGCGGGGGTCTAGAGACCCAGTACTTC. Its translation is CASSPLTSGGLETQYF.

This chain joins TRBV7-2 and TRBJ2-7, with 10 bases fitting TRBD2. The CDR3 totals 15 residues. Looked up from germline, CDR1 is SGHTA and CDR2 is FQGNSA. With 5 bases clipped from V and 3 bases from J, the junction kept 7 bases outside the gene matches. DNA of the CDR3: TGTGCCAGCAGCCCGGGACTAGCGACTTACTACGAGCAGTACTTC. Amino acids: CASSPGLATYYEQYF.

The chain carries TRBV7-6 and TRBJ2-7; 9 bases are a match to TRBD1. Germline V gene sequence: CDR1 SGHVS, CDR2 FNYEAQ. This CDR3 contains 15 residues. V shed 6 bases and J 4 bases; nucleotides not matched to a gene: 10. Here the CDR3 DNA reads TGTGCCAGCAGTACCGGGACAGGGAGACTATACGAGCAGTACTTC. Translating gives CASSTGTGRLYEQYF.

V gene TRBV10-3 combines with J gene TRBJ2-2; D not certain. The germline V gene has CDR1 ENHRY and CDR2 SYGVKD. V lost 2 bases and J 2 bases, leaving 6 bases between the germline ends. This CDR3 region has 14 residues. CDR3: CAISELLNTGELFF. The CDR3, as DNA: TGTGCCATCAGTGAGCTACTAAACACCGGGGAGCTGTTTTTT.

The gene calls are TRBV19 and TRBJ2-1, with TRBD2 matching 13 bases. The CDR3 has 16 residues. The ends lost 4 bases at V and 6 bases at J; junction bases unmatched: 6. The V gene's germline CDR1 is LNHDA and CDR2 SQIVND (reference sequence). CDR3 nucleotides: TGTGCCAGTAGTACTACTAGCGGGGGGGCCTCCAATGAGCAGTTCTTC. This translates into CASSTTSGGASNEQFF.

The chain joins TRBV6-2 or TRBV6-3 to TRBJ1-3; D is uncertain. V shed 0 bases and J shed 0 bases, with 12 bases lying between them. The germline V gene encodes CDR1 MNHEY and CDR2 SVGEGT. This CDR3 contains 17 residues. DNA of the CDR3: TGTGCCAGCAGTTACTCCGCCCTAGGGAGCTCTGGAAACACCATATATTTT. This encodes CASSYSALGSSGNTIYF.

CDR3 nucleotide sequence: TGTGCCAGCTCACCTCTAGCGGATTACGAGCAGTACTTC. This codes for CASSPLADYEQYF. The rearrangement uses TRBV18 and TRBJ2-7; 7 bases line up with TRBD2. V gave up 3 bases and J gave up 4 bases; unmatched junction bases: 3. CDR1 is KGHSH, CDR2 LQKENI, per germline. The CDR3 is made up of 13 amino acids.

This clone was seen once. This chain's CDR3 is CASSQTRGSYGYTF. The CDR3 DNA is TGTGCCAGCAGCCAAACCAGGGGGAGCTATGGCTACACCTTC. V gene TRBV3-1 (or the pseudogene TRBV3-2) combines with J gene TRBJ1-2, with 7 nucleotides matching TRBD1. The CDR3 has 14 amino acids. Germline V gene lookup returns CDR1 LGHDT and CDR2 YNNKEL (reference sequence). The V segment lost 2 bases and the J segment 4 bases; nucleotides outside the gene matches: 4.

This clone was picked up one time. The chain couples TRBV9 to TRBJ2-2; 7 positions agree with TRBD2. This CDR3 has 14 amino acids. Unmatched junction bases numbered 5, after V lost 3 bases and J lost 6 bases. Germline CDR1 SGDLS, CDR2 YYNGEE. The CDR3 is CASSAVGGAGELFF. The CDR3 nucleotides are TGTGCCAGCAGCGCCGTGGGAGGGGCCGGGGAGCTGTTTTTT.